The TCR beta chain described here comes from a study of T cell responses to AZD1222 COVID-19 vaccine. From germline, CDR1 is MDHEN and CDR2 SYDVKM. This CDR3 is 17 amino acids long. V shed 6 bases, J shed 1 base, and the junction held 10 bases outside the gene matches. Study conclusions and caveats: The repertoires were collected only after the peak T cell response.

A remark on this clone: Its target is not known.

TCRdb's table, derived via immunoSEQ multiplex PCR, lists solely in-frame clones and lacks some. The table records some 170,000 clones, about nine tenths of them present only once. The gene calls are TRBV28 and TRBJ2-7, with 12 nucleotides matching TRBD2. This specimen was peripheral blood, taken 28 days after the second dose of the MenACWY control vaccine. The receptor's source is an adult who received the MenACWY meningococcal vaccine as a control. CDR3 bases: TGTGCCAGCAGCCCAAACCTAGGGACTAGCGGGTCCTACGAGCAGTACTTC. It yields the protein CASSPNLGTSGSYEQYF.